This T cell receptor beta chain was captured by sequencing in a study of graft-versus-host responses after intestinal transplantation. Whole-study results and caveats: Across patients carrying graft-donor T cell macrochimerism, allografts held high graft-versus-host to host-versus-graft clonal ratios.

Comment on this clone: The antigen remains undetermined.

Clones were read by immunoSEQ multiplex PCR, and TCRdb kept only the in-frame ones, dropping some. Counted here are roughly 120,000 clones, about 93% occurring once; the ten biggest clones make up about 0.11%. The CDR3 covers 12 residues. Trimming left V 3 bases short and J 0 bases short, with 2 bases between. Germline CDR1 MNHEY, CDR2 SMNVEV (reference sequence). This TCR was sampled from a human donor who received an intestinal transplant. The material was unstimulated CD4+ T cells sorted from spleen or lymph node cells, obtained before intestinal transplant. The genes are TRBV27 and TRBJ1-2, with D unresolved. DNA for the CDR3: TGTGCCAGCAGTTTCACTAACTATGGCTACACCTTC. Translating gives CASSFTNYGYTF.